One and the same sample provided the 30 T cell receptor beta chains below, sequenced in a study of control samples from healthy donors and cancer patients (dated by TCRdb to the early 2020s). The library came from the immunoSEQ multiplex PCR assay. Not all clones reach the TCRdb copy of this immuneACCESS table, which keeps in-frame sequences only. Checked studies attribute under half of the gap to unresolved V genes and leave the rest unexplained. This sample lists under 150,000 clones; over 90% were detected once. The ten largest clones represent about 2.8% of the sample. The sequenced sample consisted of blood. Source of these receptors: a man in his thirties or forties in good health.

In this sample, this clone turned up once. The chain uses TRBV6-2 or TRBV6-3 and TRBJ1-6; D not resolved. The CDR3 sequence is 11 residues long. Germline V gives CDR1 MNHEY, CDR2 SVGEGT. V was clipped by 4 bases and J by 14 bases, with 9 bases between them. CDR3 sequence (DNA): TGTGCCAGCAGTTCCCCTGGGGCCCTCCACTTT. Its protein product is CASSSPGALHF.

The CDR3 DNA reads as TGTGCCAGCAGCCAGGCGTTAACTAGCGGGGGAAAAAACAATGAGCAGTTCTTC. Its translation: CASSQALTSGGKNNEQFF. The V call is TRBV4-2, the J call TRBJ2-1; TRBD2 matches at 11 bases. The V and J ends lost 3 bases and 5 bases, in that order; junction bases with no gene match: 12. Germline V gene sequence: CDR1 LGHNA, CDR2 YNFKEQ. This CDR3 is 18 amino acids long.

J is TRBJ2-7 and V is TRBV28; D uncertain. Germline V lookup: CDR1 MDHEN, CDR2 SYDVKM. V lost 5 bases and J lost 3, with 14 bases in between. The CDR3 is made up of 14 amino acids. Here the CDR3 reads CASSENPSVYEQYF. CDR3 nucleotides: TGTGCCAGCAGTGAAAACCCGTCTGTCTACGAGCAGTACTTC. Variable domain in full (rest from reference TRBV28 and TRBJ2-7): DVKVTQSSRYLVKRTGEKVFLECVQDMDHENMFWYRQDPGLGLRLIYFSYDVKMKEKGDIPEGYSVSREKKERFSLILESASTNQTSMYLCASSENPSVYEQYFGPGTRLTVT.

The rearrangement uses TRBV11-2 and TRBJ2-5; TRBD2 is a possible D gene (5 bases). Germline CDR1 is SGHAT and CDR2 is FQNNGV. The V end lost 3 bases, the J end lost 5 bases, and 7 bases lay between the germline ends. The CDR3 totals 12 residues. The CDR3 spells CASSFRGETQYF. CDR3 nucleotides: TGTGCCAGCAGCTTTAGAGGGGAGACCCAGTACTTC. The variable domain in full, completed from reference TRBV11-2 and TRBJ2-5, reads EAGVAQSPRYKIIEKRQSVAFWCNPISGHATLYWYQQILGQGPKLLIQFQNNGVVDDSQLPKDRFSAERLKGVDSTLKIQPAKLEDSAVYLCASSFRGETQYFGPGTRLLVL.

V gene TRBV4-2 combines with J gene TRBJ1-5; D remains unclear. This CDR3 contains 15 residues. Germline CDR1 and CDR2: LGHNA and YNFKEQ. Trimming removed 0 bases at V and 4 bases at J, with 10 bases between. DNA of the CDR3: TGTGCCAGCAGCCAAGACAAGGATCAGAATCAGCCCCAGCATTTT. Its protein is CASSQDKDQNQPQHF.

The rearrangement uses TRBV6-1 and TRBJ1-2; D unresolved. Germline assignment: CDR1 MNHNS and CDR2 SASEGT. This CDR3 is built from 14 residues. The germline V and J ends were trimmed by 1 base and 9 bases, with 15 bases remaining between them. CDR3 nucleotide sequence: TGTGCCAGCAGTGAAGGACTCCACCGACGGAGCTACACCTTC. It translates to CASSEGLHRRSYTF.

V and J are TRBV18 and TRBJ1-1; no firm D call. The CDR3 is made up of 14 amino acids. The V end was cut by 3 bases, the J end by 0 bases, with 8 bases between. Germline lookup yields CDR1 KGHSH and CDR2 LQKENI. The CDR3 loop reads CASSPRGMNTEAFF. The CDR3 coding sequence is TGTGCCAGCTCACCGCGGGGAATGAACACTGAAGCTTTCTTT.

The chain combines TRBV7-8 with TRBJ2-2, with 9 nucleotides matching TRBD1. The V segment lost 4 bases and the J segment 3 bases; nucleotides outside the gene matches: 3. This CDR3 is built from 15 residues. CDR1 is SGHVS and CDR2 is FQNEAQ in the germline V gene. The CDR3 bases are TGTGCCAGCAGCTACCGGGACAGGGACACCGGGGAGCTGTTTTTT. It yields the protein CASSYRDRDTGELFF.

The CDR3 DNA sequence: TGCAGTGCTAACAGGGATATCGAGCAGTACTTC. Its protein is CSANRDIEQYF. V is TRBV20-1 and J is TRBJ2-7; tentative D call: TRBD1 (6 bases). The V gene's germline CDR1 is DFQATT and CDR2 SNEGSKA (reference sequence). The V gene lost 4 bases and the J gene lost 6 bases, with 10 bases spanning the gap. This CDR3 comprises 11 residues.

The chain recombines TRBV6-1 with TRBJ1-5; D gene unclear. This CDR3 is built from 13 residues. The V and J ends lost 1 base and 1 base respectively, with 2 bases between them. Germline V gene sequence: CDR1 MNHNS, CDR2 SASEGT. The CDR3 protein is CASSEGSNQPQHF. CDR3 nucleotides: TGTGCCAGCAGTGAAGGGAGCAATCAGCCCCAGCATTTT.

This chain uses TRBV27 with TRBJ2-1, with 8 nucleotides matching TRBD2. Trimming cost V 6 bases and J 5 bases; bases outside gene matches: 3. The CDR3 runs to 13 residues. Germline CDR1 reads MNHEY; CDR2 reads SMNVEV (reference sequence). The CDR3 protein is CASRLAVNNEQFF. CDR3 coding DNA: TGTGCCAGCAGACTAGCGGTTAACAATGAGCAGTTCTTC.

DNA for the CDR3: TGTGCCAGCAGTACACATAGACAGGGGACCGGGGCCAACGTCCTGACTTTC. Residues: CASSTHRQGTGANVLTF. The chain uses TRBV28 and TRBJ2-6; 8 bases map to TRBD1. Trimming cost V 5 bases and J 4 bases; bases outside gene matches: 10. This CDR3 contains 17 residues. Germline CDR1 and CDR2: MDHEN and SYDVKM.

V gene TRBV18 combines with J gene TRBJ1-1; no definite D call. V lost 2 bases to trimming and J lost 1 base, with 8 bases between them. The germline gives CDR1 KGHSH, CDR2 LQKENI. CDR3 length equals 14 residues. The CDR3 coding sequence is TGTGCCAGCTCACCAAGGTCACAGAACACTGAAGCTTTCTTT. It encodes CASSPRSQNTEAFF.

This chain connects TRBV5-1 to TRBJ2-1; weak D call: TRBD1 (6 bases). Trimming shortened V by 0 bases and J by 7 bases, and 20 bases separated the two germline ends. Germline CDR1 is SGHRS and CDR2 is YFSETQ. CDR3 length: 17 amino acids. CDR3 bases: TGCGCCAGCAGCTTGGCCCATGGTGGGGGCTACTTTAATGAGCAGTTCTTC. Its protein product is CASSLAHGGGYFNEQFF.

This chain joins TRBV27 and TRBJ2-7, with 7 bases identical to TRBD1. The CDR3 has 14 amino acids. V trimming: 3 bases; J trimming: 1 base; junction bases outside the gene matches: 3. The germline CDR1 and CDR2 sequences are MNHEY and SMNVEV (reference sequence). The CDR3 coding sequence is TGTGCCAGCAGTTTTAGGGGACAGTCCTACGAGCAGTACTTC. Translated: CASSFRGQSYEQYF.

The rearrangement uses TRBV6-2 or TRBV6-3 and TRBJ2-3; TRBD2 aligns across 7 bases. The trim removed 2 bases at V and 1 base at J, leaving 0 bases unmatched. CDR3 length: 14 residues. The V gene's germline CDR1 is MNHEY and CDR2 SVGEGT. CDR3 protein: CASSYRGGTDTQYF. In DNA, the CDR3 is TGTGCCAGCAGTTACCGGGGGGGCACAGATACGCAGTATTTT.

To note about this clone: Other DNA sequences in the same sample also yield this CDR3. CDR3 loop: CASSLAGLNTEAFF. CDR3 nucleotides: TGTGCCAGCAGCTTAGCAGGGTTGAACACTGAAGCTTTCTTT. The chain joins TRBV7-9 to TRBJ1-1; D unclear. Looked up from germline, CDR1 is SEHNR and CDR2 is FQNEAQ (reference sequence). The CDR3 spans 14 residues. V was pared by 0 bases and J by 0 bases, with 5 bases between. Based on the CDR3 plus reference TRBV7-9 and TRBJ1-1, the full variable domain is DTGVSQNPRHKITKRGQNVTFRCDPISEHNRLYWYRQTLGQGPEFLTYFQNEAQLEKSRLLSDRFSAERPKGSFSTLEIQRTEQGDSAMYLCASSLAGLNTEAFFGQGTRLTVV.

With respect to this clone: A junction end diverges from the germline sequence, so it may reflect a read error. CDR3 in DNA: TGTGCCTGCAGCAGGGGGACCCCTGAAGCTTTCTTT. The encoded protein is CACSRGTPEAFF. V gene TRBV28 combines with J gene TRBJ1-1, with 7 bases lining up with TRBD1. CDR3 size: 12 residues. Germline lookup yields CDR1 MDHEN and CDR2 SYDVKM.

This clone was recorded a few times. V usage is TRBV3-1 (or the pseudogene TRBV3-2) and J usage is TRBJ1-4, with D perhaps matching TRBD1 (5 bases). CDR1 and CDR2 from the germline V gene are LGHDT and YNNKEL (reference sequence). The CDR3 covers 18 residues. Trimming removed 0 bases from V and 8 bases from J, with 22 bases in between. The CDR3 DNA is TGTGCCAGCAGCCAAGAGGGACGAAACTCCCACAGAGGGGAAAAACTGTTTTTT. This encodes CASSQEGRNSHRGEKLFF.

The rearrangement joins TRBV6-5 to TRBJ1-4, with D maybe TRBD1 (5 bases). Trimming took 2 bases from V and 4 from J, leaving 11 bases between them. Germline V CDR1 and CDR2: MNHEY, SVGAGI. This CDR3 comprises 15 residues. CDR3: CASSYGGTFNEKLFF. Here the CDR3 DNA reads TGTGCCAGCAGTTACGGAGGGACTTTTAATGAAAAACTGTTTTTT.

The rearrangement links TRBV29-1 to TRBJ1-2; D not resolved. There are 13 residues in the CDR3. V dropped 2 bases and J dropped 6 bases, with 13 bases sitting between them. Germline loops: CDR1 SQVTM, CDR2 ANQGSEA. The CDR3 is CSVERRTSDGYTF. CDR3 coding DNA: TGCAGCGTTGAAAGAAGGACCTCGGATGGCTACACCTTC.

This chain links TRBV6-5 with TRBJ1-6; D is unclear. The CDR3 consists of 15 residues. V was shortened by 5 bases and J by 9 bases, with 17 bases between the two germline ends. Germline V CDR1 and CDR2: MNHEY, SVGAGI. The CDR3 here is CASSTPYGVISPLHF. The DNA of the CDR3 is TGTGCCAGCAGTACCCCTTACGGAGTGATTTCACCCCTCCACTTT.

The chain uses TRBV27 and TRBJ2-2, with a weak D call TRBD2 (7 bases). Germline V gene data show CDR1 as MNHEY and CDR2 as SMNVEV (reference sequence). V lost 11 bases to trimming and J lost 3 bases, with 19 bases between them. The CDR3 is made up of 15 amino acids. This chain's CDR3 is CASRRGGAHTGELFF. For the CDR3, the DNA is TGTGCCTCCCGCAGAGGGGGGGCCCACACCGGGGAGCTGTTTTTT.

The V gene is TRBV18, the J gene TRBJ2-5, with D tentatively TRBD2 (5 bases). Looked up from germline, CDR1 is KGHSH and CDR2 is LQKENI. The V end was cut by 0 bases, the J end by 5 bases, with 10 bases between. The CDR3 length is 14 residues. The CDR3 is CASSPPEGKETQYF. CDR3 bases: TGTGCCAGCTCACCACCTGAGGGAAAGGAGACCCAGTACTTC.

This chain links TRBV5-8 with TRBJ1-2; D uncertain. The length of the CDR3 is 16 residues. V lost 3 bases to trimming and J lost 0 bases, with 15 bases between them. Germline V gives CDR1 SGHTS, CDR2 YDEGEE. The CDR3 region has the DNA TGTGCCAGCAGCTACCTCCCCCAGGCCGCTAACTATGGCTACACCTTC. This translates into CASSYLPQAANYGYTF.

The chain couples TRBV28 to TRBJ1-1, with D perhaps matching TRBD1 (5 bases). V was clipped by 10 bases and J by 0 bases, with 12 bases between them. The CDR3 runs to 13 residues. CDR1 is MDHEN, CDR2 SYDVKM, per germline. CDR3 DNA: TGTGCCACGGGGGGTTTTCTGAACACTGAAGCTTTCTTT. Amino acids: CATGGFLNTEAFF.

This chain joins TRBV19 and TRBJ1-6; TRBD1 agrees at 8 bases. Looked up from germline, CDR1 is LNHDA and CDR2 is SQIVND (reference sequence). Trimming at V came to 6 bases and at J to 7 bases, leaving 2 bases not matched to a gene. The CDR3 runs 13 residues. Here the CDR3 reads CASRDRVNSPLHF. Written as DNA, the CDR3 is TGTGCCAGTAGGGACAGGGTGAATTCACCCCTCCACTTT.

The chain uses TRBV6-6 and TRBJ2-7; 8 nucleotides align to TRBD1. V trimming: 5 bases; J trimming: 3 bases; junction bases outside the gene matches: 6. From germline, CDR1 is MNHNY and CDR2 SVGAGI (reference sequence). The CDR3 extends over 14 amino acids. The CDR3 DNA is TGTGCCAGCAGTAACGGACAGGGTAACTACGAGCAGTACTTC. Protein sequence: CASSNGQGNYEQYF.

V is TRBV11-2 and J is TRBJ2-3, with a weak D call TRBD1 (6 bases). CDR3 length: 14 residues. The ends were cut back, 5 bases at V and 4 bases at J, with 13 bases in the middle. Germline lookup yields CDR1 SGHAT and CDR2 FQNNGV. The chain's CDR3 is CASSPSEGADTQYF. The CDR3 region has the DNA TGTGCCAGCAGCCCAAGCGAGGGGGCAGATACGCAGTATTTT.

J is TRBJ1-2 and V is TRBV6-5, with TRBD1 matching 12 bases. The germline CDR1 and CDR2 sequences are MNHEY and SVGAGI. The J segment lost 1 base and the V segment lost 6 bases, leaving 3 bases of the junction unmatched. CDR3 length: 15 amino acids. This CDR3 is CASRGQGAGNYGYTF. CDR3 DNA sequence: TGTGCCAGCAGGGGACAGGGGGCGGGTAACTATGGCTACACCTTC.